The 28 T cell receptor beta chains listed next were all sequenced from one sample in a study of radiation and T cells in renal cell carcinoma. Assay: immunoSEQ multiplex PCR; the TCRdb copy retains only in-frame clones and omits some. The repertoire has over 120,000 clones, roughly 90% of them found once; the top ten carry around 12%. Noted time point: baseline pretreatment blood. Treatment given: 15 Gy SBRT to primary tumor, nephrectomy 4 weeks later. Sequenced here: blood, sampled from a patient whose treatment included radiotherapy and nephrectomy. Source of these receptors: a woman between 50 and 59 years old with renal cell carcinoma.

The chain links TRBV4-3 to TRBJ1-5; D call uncertain. This CDR3 contains 13 residues. Trimming cost V 0 bases and J 7 bases, with 7 bases left between them. Germline CDR1 LGHNA, CDR2 YSLEER. The CDR3 reads CASSQDIGQPQHF. CDR3 in DNA: TGCGCCAGCAGCCAAGATATTGGCCAGCCCCAGCATTTT.

V and J are TRBV4-1 and TRBJ2-7, with D possibly matching TRBD1 (5 bases). CDR1 and CDR2 (germline): MGHRA, YSYEKL. The CDR3 totals 16 residues. Deletions cut 0 bases from V and 4 bases from J, with 16 bases between. CDR3 region: CASSQDHVRGRYEQYF. The CDR3 DNA is TGCGCCAGCAGCCAAGATCACGTTAGGGGTCGGTACGAGCAGTACTTC.

V and J are TRBV7-9 and TRBJ2-3; perhaps TRBD2 as D (7 bases). This CDR3 has 15 amino acids. Trimming pared 3 bases from V and 3 bases from J, leaving 13 bases between. CDR1 and CDR2 (germline): SEHNR, FQNEAQ (reference sequence). The chain's CDR3 is CASSFVGGPTDTQYF. The CDR3 nucleotides read TGTGCCAGCAGCTTTGTGGGGGGGCCGACAGATACGCAGTATTTT.

There are many counts of this clone. The chain couples TRBV5-1 to TRBJ1-5, with 7 bases that match TRBD1. The CDR3 sequence is 14 residues long. V was clipped by 0 bases and J by 6 bases; unmatched bases: 3. The germline gives CDR1 SGHRS, CDR2 YFSETQ. DNA of the CDR3: TGCGCCAGCAGCTTGGGACAGGGATCTCAGCCCCAGCATTTT. This translates into CASSLGQGSQPQHF.

This clone came up once. V is TRBV19 and J is TRBJ1-1; D uncertain. CDR1 and CDR2 from the germline V gene are LNHDA and SQIVND (reference sequence). This CDR3 is 15 amino acids long. With 6 bases removed from V and 1 base from J, the gap between germline ends came to 15 bases. CDR3 sequence reads: CASRTLGAGNTEAFF. CDR3 DNA: TGTGCCAGTAGGACCTTGGGAGCGGGGAACACTGAAGCTTTCTTT.

This sequence joins TRBV6-1 and TRBJ2-7; no definite D call. CDR1 MNHNS and CDR2 SASEGT come from the germline V gene. V lost 1 base to trimming and J lost 5 bases, with 9 bases between them. There are 13 residues in the CDR3. In nucleotides, the CDR3 is TGTGCCAGCAGTGAAGTGTTTAGGGACGAGCAGTACTTC. Amino acids: CASSEVFRDEQYF.

Points on this clone: One end of the junction varies from germline; a read error may be responsible. The chain recombines TRBV7-7 with TRBJ2-7; tentatively, D is TRBD2 (7 bases). Germline V CDR1 and CDR2: SSHAT, FNYEAQ (reference sequence). CDR3 size: 14 residues. CDR3 DNA: TGTGCTAGCAGCTTAGAGGGGGGAGGGGACGAGCAGTACTTC. Translated, it gives CASSLEGGGDEQYF.

This chain uses TRBV18 with TRBJ1-2; D is possibly TRBD1 (6 bases). Per the germline V gene, CDR1 is KGHSH and CDR2 is LQKENI. The CDR3 has 14 residues. V was pared by 3 bases and J by 4 bases, with 12 bases between. CDR3 in amino acids: CASSPSTGRYGYTF. The CDR3 region has the DNA TGTGCCAGCTCACCTTCGACAGGCCGCTATGGCTACACCTTC.

The V and J genes are TRBV6-5 and TRBJ2-7; perhaps TRBD2 as D (6 bases). The CDR3 length is 15 residues. Trimming cost V 6 bases and J 5 bases, with 20 bases left between them. Per the germline V gene, CDR1 is MNHEY and CDR2 is SVGAGI. The CDR3 nucleotides are TGTGCCAGCAGCCCCAGGCGGGGTTGGGGTCACGAGCAGTACTTC. Translation gives CASSPRRGWGHEQYF.

V and J are TRBV5-6 and TRBJ2-1, with TRBD2 matching over 7 bases. V shed 2 bases, J shed 10 bases, and the junction held 9 bases outside the gene matches. The germline gives CDR1 SGHDT, CDR2 YYEEEE. The CDR3 sequence is 14 residues long. This CDR3 reads CASSFPPGGGEQFF. The DNA for the CDR3 is TGTGCCAGCAGCTTCCCTCCGGGGGGAGGAGAGCAGTTCTTC.

The chain uses TRBV29-1 and TRBJ1-1; 10 nucleotides match TRBD1. Germline-derived CDR1 and CDR2 are SQVTM and ANQGSEA. The CDR3 has 16 residues. V was clipped by 4 bases and J by 5 bases; unmatched bases: 13. The CDR3 DNA follows: TGCAGCGTTGGGGTGACAGGGGGCTATTGGGGAACTGAAGCTTTCTTT. Its protein product is CSVGVTGGYWGTEAFF.

This chain connects TRBV7-9 to TRBJ2-2; tentative D call: TRBD1 (6 bases). V dropped 6 bases and J dropped 6 bases, with 17 bases sitting between them. CDR3 length: 15 amino acids. Per the germline V gene, CDR1 is SEHNR and CDR2 is FQNEAQ (reference sequence). In DNA, the CDR3 is TGTGCCAGCAGTCCCGGGACACCTAGCTCCGGGGAGCTGTTTTTT. This translates into CASSPGTPSSGELFF.

The V and J genes are TRBV5-6 and TRBJ2-7; D is ambiguous. The CDR3 spans 12 residues. V shed 1 base and J shed 5 bases, with 7 bases lying between them. Per the germline V gene, CDR1 is SGHDT and CDR2 is YYEEEE. CDR3 in amino acids: CASSLWGNEQYF. CDR3 DNA: TGTGCCAGCAGCTTGTGGGGAAACGAGCAGTACTTC.

Notes on this clone: A read error may produce the germline difference seen at one junction end. V and J are TRBV19 and TRBJ1-5; a weak D match, TRBD1 (6 bases). The CDR3 runs to 13 residues. Germline lookup yields CDR1 LNHDA and CDR2 SQIVND (reference sequence). CDR3 DNA sequence: TGTGCCAGTAAGCAGGGGAGCGGTCAGCCCCGGCATTTT. Encoded protein: CASKQGSGQPRHF.

The chain links TRBV7-8 to TRBJ2-7, with D unresolved. This CDR3 spans 15 amino acids. V lost 2 bases to trimming and J lost 0 bases, with 11 bases between them. Germline V CDR1 and CDR2: SGHVS, FQNEAQ. CDR3 DNA sequence: TGTGCCAGCAGCTTAAATACAGTACCCTCCTACGAGCAGTACTTC. Amino acids: CASSLNTVPSYEQYF. The whole variable domain, remainder taken from reference TRBV7-8 and TRBJ2-7, is GAGVSQSPRYKVAKRGQDVALRCDPISGHVSLFWYQQALGQGPEFLTYFQNEAQLDKSGLPSDRFFAERPEGSVSTLKIQRTQQEDSAVYLCASSLNTVPSYEQYFGPGTRLTVT.

The V and J genes are TRBV25-1 and TRBJ1-1; no firm D call. Germline CDR1 and CDR2: MGHDK and SYGVNS. The length of the CDR3 is 13 residues. With 5 bases removed from V and 4 bases from J, the gap between germline ends came to 11 bases. The CDR3 DNA sequence: TGTGCCAGCAGTCAGTACAGTTCCACTGAAGCTTTCTTT. It yields the protein CASSQYSSTEAFF.

The chain couples TRBV30 to TRBJ2-7; perhaps TRBD1 as D (5 bases). V dropped 2 bases and J dropped 2 bases, with 10 bases sitting between them. From germline, CDR1 is GTSNPN and CDR2 SVGIG (reference sequence). The CDR3 extends over 13 amino acids. CDR3 nucleotides: TGTGCCTGGAGTCTGCAGGGTCCCTACGAGCAGTACTTC. The encoded protein is CAWSLQGPYEQYF.

The V call is TRBV18, the J call TRBJ2-2; weak D call: TRBD1 (6 bases). The length of the CDR3 is 15 residues. From germline, CDR1 is KGHSH and CDR2 LQKENI. The V gene lost 1 base and the J gene lost 7 bases, with 13 bases spanning the gap. CDR3 nucleotides: TGTGCCAGCTCACCACTACAGGGTGATGGCGGGGAGCTGTTTTTT. Translating gives CASSPLQGDGGELFF.

This rearrangement joins TRBV11-2 to TRBJ1-2; tentatively, D is TRBD1 (6 bases). The V end lost 3 bases, the J end lost 3 bases, and 11 bases lay between the germline ends. CDR1 is SGHAT, CDR2 FQNNGV, per germline. This CDR3 is built from 14 residues. The CDR3 DNA follows: TGTGCCAGCAGCTTGGCGGGGGCGCACTATGGCTACACCTTC. Translated: CASSLAGAHYGYTF.

J is TRBJ1-5 and V is TRBV6-1, with a tentative D call TRBD1 (5 bases). The ends were cut back, 3 bases at V and 6 bases at J, with 9 bases in the middle. The CDR3 runs to 13 residues. The V gene's germline CDR1 is MNHNS and CDR2 SASEGT. The CDR3 DNA follows: TGTGCCAGCAGTGACGGGGGAGGTCAGCCCCAGCATTTT. It is translated as CASSDGGGQPQHF.

This clone was picked up one time. The chain has TRBV6-5 and TRBJ1-5; D not certain. CDR3 length: 11 amino acids. Trimming stripped 5 bases from V and 9 bases from J, with 8 bases between. Germline CDR1 MNHEY, CDR2 SVGAGI. The CDR3 DNA reads as TGTGCCAGCAGTGGTGTTCGGCCCCAGCATTTT. Residues: CASSGVRPQHF.

V and J are TRBV6-6 and TRBJ1-4; D gene unclear. Germline-derived CDR1 and CDR2 are MNHNY and SVGAGI (reference sequence). Between the trimmed V and J ends, which lost 6 bases and 2 bases, there was a span of 10 bases. The CDR3 length is 14 residues. The CDR3 DNA reads TGTGCCAGCAGGCAGACTACGACTAATGAAAAACTGTTTTTT. Amino acid sequence: CASRQTTTNEKLFF.

This clone was recorded once. This sequence joins TRBV19 and TRBJ2-7; 8 bases map to TRBD2. The CDR3 loop spans 15 amino acids. The germline CDR1 and CDR2 sequences are LNHDA and SQIVND (reference sequence). Trimming removed 10 bases from V and 4 bases from J; junction bases left unmatched: 15. The CDR3 DNA is TGTGCCACTAAAACCCAGCGGGGGACGGGATACGAGCAGTACTTC. It yields the protein CATKTQRGTGYEQYF.

The chain has TRBV18 and TRBJ1-1; D call uncertain. The CDR3 spans 13 residues. Between the trimmed V and J ends, which lost 3 bases and 1 base, there was a span of 6 bases. The germline CDR1 and CDR2 sequences are KGHSH and LQKENI. CDR3 in amino acids: CASSPGKNTEAFF. The CDR3 DNA reads TGTGCCAGCTCACCGGGGAAGAACACTGAAGCTTTCTTT.

In its sample, this clone was seen once. This chain uses TRBV6-5 with TRBJ1-2, with TRBD1 as a possible D gene (5 bases). The CDR3 covers 16 residues. Germline loops: CDR1 MNHEY, CDR2 SVGAGI. Between the trimmed V and J ends, which lost 0 bases and 4 bases, there was a span of 15 bases. CDR3 protein: CASSYSPGERAYGYTF. The CDR3 nucleotides are TGTGCCAGCAGTTACTCGCCGGGGGAGAGGGCCTATGGCTACACCTTC.

The chain recombines TRBV7-8 with TRBJ1-2; TRBD1 aligns across 7 bases. Germline CDR1 reads SGHVS; CDR2 reads FQNEAQ. This CDR3 contains 16 residues. V dropped 3 bases and J dropped 8; count of bases not matched to a gene: 15. CDR3 nucleotides: TGTGCCAGCAGCTTCGCCCCCAGTACAGGGGAGGGCGGCTACACCTTC. Translated, it gives CASSFAPSTGEGGYTF.

The rearrangement joins TRBV19 to TRBJ1-5; D not certain. Germline CDR1 LNHDA, CDR2 SQIVND (reference sequence). This CDR3 has 14 residues. V lost 10 bases to trimming and J lost 6 bases, with 19 bases between them. CDR3 sequence: CATQRASSSQPQHF. CDR3 nucleotide sequence: TGTGCCACTCAAAGGGCAAGTTCGTCTCAGCCCCAGCATTTT. Using reference TRBV19 and TRBJ1-5 for the parts outside the CDR3, the full variable domain is DGGITQSPKYLFRKEGQNVTLSCEQNLNHDAMYWYRQDPGQGLRLIYYSQIVNDFQKGDIAEGYSVSREKKESFPLTVTSAQKNPTAFYLCATQRASSSQPQHFGDGTRLSIL.

This clone was counted once. CDR3 sequence reads: CASSLAGTGSYGYTF. For the CDR3, the DNA is TGTGCCAGCAGCTTAGCAGGGACAGGGTCCTATGGCTACACCTTC. The chain is built from TRBV9 and TRBJ1-2, with 9 bases that match TRBD1. V lost 4 bases to trimming and J lost 4 bases; unmatched junction nucleotides: 8. In germline, CDR1 is SGDLS, CDR2 YYNGEE. CDR3 size: 15 residues.